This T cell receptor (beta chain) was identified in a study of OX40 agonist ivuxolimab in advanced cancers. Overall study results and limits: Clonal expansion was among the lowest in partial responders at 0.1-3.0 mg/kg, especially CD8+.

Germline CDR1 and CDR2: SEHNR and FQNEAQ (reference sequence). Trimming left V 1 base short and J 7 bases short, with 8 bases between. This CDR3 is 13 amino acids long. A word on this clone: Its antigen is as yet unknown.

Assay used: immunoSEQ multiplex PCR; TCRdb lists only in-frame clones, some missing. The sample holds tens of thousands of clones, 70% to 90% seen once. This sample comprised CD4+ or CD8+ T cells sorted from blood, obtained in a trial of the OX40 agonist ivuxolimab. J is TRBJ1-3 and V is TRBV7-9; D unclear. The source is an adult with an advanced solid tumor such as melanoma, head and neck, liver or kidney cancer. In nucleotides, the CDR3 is TGTGCCAGCAGCTTAGGGCAGTTGAACACCATATATTTT. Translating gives CASSLGQLNTIYF.